The table lists the clone carrying this TCR beta chain with a few counts. Antigen unknown. The data derive from a study of blood T cells in healthy people across ages. Trimming took off 3 bases at V and 2 bases at J, with 12 bases between the two ends. The CDR3 loop spans 15 amino acids. CDR1 is WSHSY, CDR2 SAAADI, per germline. Broader study findings: TCR beta diversity per million T cells fell roughly linearly with age.

Each donor had around 9.2 milliliters of peripheral blood drawn. The use of a sample-barcoded 5' primer and a J-beta primer mix characterized a second PCR of about 6 to 11 cycles. Through a template-switch adaptor with 12 random nucleotides, each cDNA molecule received a tag. TCRdb re-analysed the 5' RACE reads in MiXCR, keeping a single row per CDR3 protein. The table shows around 800,000 distinct CDR3 sequences, with under 55% occurring only once. The chain employs TRBV10-2 and TRBJ2-3; no clear D gene. The material sequenced was blood. This TCR derives from a man between 60 and 75 years old in good health. The DNA for the CDR3 is TGCGCCAGCAGTGACGGCCAGGCATACACAGATACGCAGTATTTT. The encoded protein is CASSDGQAYTDTQYF.